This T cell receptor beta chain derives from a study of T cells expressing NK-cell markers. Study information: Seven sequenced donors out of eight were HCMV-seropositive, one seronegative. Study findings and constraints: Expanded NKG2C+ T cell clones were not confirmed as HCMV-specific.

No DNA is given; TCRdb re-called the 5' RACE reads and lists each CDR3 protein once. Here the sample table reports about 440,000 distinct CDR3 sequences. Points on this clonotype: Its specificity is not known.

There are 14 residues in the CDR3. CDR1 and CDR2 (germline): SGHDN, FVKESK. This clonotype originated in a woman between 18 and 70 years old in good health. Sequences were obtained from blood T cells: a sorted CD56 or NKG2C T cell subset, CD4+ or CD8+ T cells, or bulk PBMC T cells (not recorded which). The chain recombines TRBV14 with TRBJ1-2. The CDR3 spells CASSQDQGRYGYTF. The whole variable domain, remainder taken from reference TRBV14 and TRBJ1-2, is EAGVTQFPSHSVIEKGQTVTLRCDPISGHDNLYWYRRVMGKEIKFLLHFVKESKQDESGMPNNRFLAERTGGTYSTLKVQPAELEDSGVYFCASSQDQGRYGYTFGSGTRLTVV.